This TCR beta chain was found in a study of T cells in localized non-small cell lung cancer. Per the germline V gene, CDR1 is LGHNT and CDR2 is FRNRAP. The CDR3 covers 11 residues. V was cut by 1 base and J by 10 bases, with 6 bases left in between. TCRdb's table, derived via immunoSEQ multiplex PCR, lists solely in-frame clones and lacks some. The sample consists of over 30,000 clones, nearly 80% of them appearing once. Study-wide findings and caveats: The greatest T cell clonality was found in uninvolved adjacent lung (higher than in tumor). Adjacent lung tissue had a median approximately 57 of the top 100 clones found in the tumor. A single tumor region was sequenced, leaving heterogeneity possible. Among blood samples, higher T cell density accompanied longer overall survival.

With regard to this clone: What it binds is unknown.

The chain has TRBV12-5 and TRBJ2-3; D remains ambiguous. The origin of this receptor is a male donor older than 55 with stage II squamous cell lung carcinoma. Source: peripheral blood, taken before any cancer treatment. The CDR3 is CASGLGGSQYF. The CDR3, as DNA: TGTGCTAGTGGTTTGGGAGGTTCGCAGTATTTT.